These 27 T cell receptor beta chains came from one sample sequenced in a study of identical twins. TCRdb re-called the 5' RACE reads through MiXCR, storing one row per CDR3 protein. The sample includes under 900,000 distinct CDR3 sequences, around an eighth of them seen just once. These records were also assigned to another study, of yellow fever vaccine responses in identical twins.

The sample comprised PBMCs. These receptor sequences come from a woman younger than 30 in good health.

This clonotype turned up a few times. The V call is TRBV21-1, the J call TRBJ2-7. TRBV21-1 counts as a pseudogene. This CDR3 is built from 13 residues. Written as DNA, the CDR3 is TGTGCCAGCAGCAACCCGTTTCCCGACGAGCAGTACGTC. It yields the protein CASSNPFPDEQYV.

This clonotype was observed a few times. The chain uses TRBV6-5 and TRBJ2-3, with D tentatively TRBD1 (6 bases). Germline lookup yields CDR1 MNHEY and CDR2 SVGAGI. Trimming shortened V by 6 bases and J by 6 bases, and 10 bases separated the two germline ends. The CDR3 length is 12 residues. CDR3 residues: CASRSQGDTQYF. CDR3 nucleotides: TGTGCCAGCAGAAGTCAGGGGGATACGCAGTATTTT.

This clonotype came up a few times. The chain has TRBV6-5 and TRBJ2-2; possibly TRBD1 or TRBD2 for D (5 bases each). There are 14 residues in the CDR3. V lost 0 bases and J lost 6, with 8 bases in between. CDR1 and CDR2 (germline): MNHEY, SVGAGI. The CDR3 here is CASSYSGVAGELFF. In nucleotides, the CDR3 is TGTGCCAGCAGTTACTCGGGGGTGGCCGGGGAGCTGTTTTTT.

This clonotype has a handful of counts. The rearrangement links TRBV12-3 or TRBV12-4 to TRBJ1-5, with TRBD1 as a possible D gene (5 bases). The V end was cut by 5 bases, the J end by 7 bases, with 12 bases between. The CDR3 extends over 13 amino acids. As DNA, the CDR3 is TGTGCCAGCAGTCCCTGGACAAGACAGCCCCAGCATTTT. Translating it yields CASSPWTRQPQHF.

This clonotype was recorded a few times. The CDR3 region has the DNA TGCAGTGCTAGAGATATAGACTTGGACTATGGCTACACCTTC. It encodes CSARDIDLDYGYTF. The V call is TRBV20-1, the J call TRBJ1-2, with D hard to call. V was shortened by 0 bases and J by 3 bases, with 11 bases between the two germline ends. Germline V lookup: CDR1 DFQATT, CDR2 SNEGSKA (reference sequence). The CDR3 extends over 14 amino acids.

The chain is built from TRBV9 and TRBJ2-3; D uncertain. The CDR3 sequence is 15 residues long. V gave up 1 base and J gave up 3 bases, with 12 bases separating them. The V gene's germline CDR1 is SGDLS and CDR2 YYNGEE. The DNA for the CDR3 is TGTGCCAGCAGCGTATTAAATGGTATAACAGATACGCAGTATTTT. The encoded protein is CASSVLNGITDTQYF.

The chain employs TRBV6-2 or TRBV6-3 and TRBJ1-5; a weak D match, TRBD1 (6 bases). V shed 4 bases and J shed 2 bases, with 12 bases lying between them. This CDR3 region has 15 residues. CDR1 MNHEY and CDR2 SVGEGT come from the germline V gene. The CDR3, as DNA: TGTGCCAGCAGTTCCAGGGGAGGAGGCAATCAGCCCCAGCATTTT. As protein: CASSSRGGGNQPQHF.

The V and J genes are TRBV7-6 and TRBJ2-2, with 10 bases fitting TRBD2. The V segment lost 4 bases and the J segment 6 bases; nucleotides outside the gene matches: 8. The CDR3 spans 16 residues. Germline assignment: CDR1 SGHVS and CDR2 FNYEAQ. This CDR3 reads CASSSGLADMSGELFF. Here the CDR3 DNA reads TGTGCCAGCAGCTCTGGACTAGCGGATATGTCCGGGGAGCTGTTTTTT.

This clonotype was seen at least ten times. The chain has TRBV5-6 and TRBJ1-4; D call uncertain. Germline CDR1 is SGHDT and CDR2 is YYEEEE. The CDR3 has 14 amino acids. Trimming pared 3 bases from V and 8 bases from J, leaving 14 bases between. CDR3 residues: CASSSAVPREKLFF. CDR3 sequence (DNA): TGTGCCAGCAGCTCGGCGGTCCCGAGGGAAAAACTGTTTTTT.

This clonotype was observed a handful of times. This sequence joins TRBV28 and TRBJ2-5; D remains unclear. Germline V CDR1 and CDR2: MDHEN, SYDVKM. Trimming pared 2 bases from V and 5 bases from J, leaving 9 bases between. The CDR3 loop spans 13 amino acids. Written as DNA, the CDR3 is TGTGCCAGCAGTTTACCCTCGCGGGAGACCCAGTACTTC. It yields the protein CASSLPSRETQYF.

The table lists this clonotype with a few counts. The CDR3 loop is CASTAGAIEAFF. As DNA, the CDR3 is TGTGCCAGCACCGCCGGGGCAATTGAAGCTTTCTTT. The V call is TRBV2, the J call TRBJ1-1; possibly TRBD1 for D (5 bases). The CDR3 length is 12 residues. Germline-derived CDR1 and CDR2 are SNHLY and FYNNEI. Trimming left V 7 bases short and J 7 bases short, with 13 bases between.

This clonotype was counted many times. CDR3 bases: TGCGCCAGCAGCTTGGCCCCCGGGAGTTTTGAGACCCAGTACTTC. It yields the protein CASSLAPGSFETQYF. The J gene is TRBJ2-5, the V gene TRBV5-1; D is perhaps TRBD2 (6 bases). CDR3 size: 15 residues. Germline-derived CDR1 and CDR2 are SGHRS and YFSETQ. Trimming stripped 0 bases from V and 5 bases from J, with 14 bases between.

This clonotype was seen more than once but under ten times. J is TRBJ2-2 and V is TRBV15, with 8 bases matching TRBD2. The CDR3 extends over 16 amino acids. The germline gives CDR1 LNHNV, CDR2 YYDKDF (reference sequence). The junction had 7 bases not matched to a gene; V was cut back by 1 base and J by 6 bases. The CDR3: CATSRVGLVSPGELFF. CDR3 sequence (DNA): TGTGCCACCAGCAGAGTGGGACTAGTCTCCCCCGGGGAGCTGTTTTTT.

The V and J genes are TRBV20-1 and TRBJ2-7; D is undetermined. Germline CDR1 DFQATT, CDR2 SNEGSKA (reference sequence). This CDR3 is built from 12 residues. Trimming cost V 3 bases and J 2 bases, with 8 bases left between them. The CDR3 sequence is CSASDPTYEQYF. DNA of the CDR3: TGCAGTGCTAGTGACCCCACCTACGAGCAGTACTTC.

This clonotype was counted between two and nine times. In DNA, the CDR3 is TGCAGTGCTAGACGGACGGATTCCTACGAGCAGTACGTC. Translating it yields CSARRTDSYEQYV. The V gene is TRBV20-1, the J gene TRBJ2-7, with D unresolved. This CDR3 has 13 amino acids. Trimming took 2 bases from V and 1 from J, leaving 9 bases between them. Germline-derived CDR1 and CDR2 are DFQATT and SNEGSKA (reference sequence).

This clonotype was observed at least ten times. V and J are TRBV5-1 and TRBJ2-3, with D uncertain. The CDR3 contains 14 residues. Germline V gene sequence: CDR1 SGHRS, CDR2 YFSETQ. V was pared by 2 bases and J by 2 bases, with 9 bases between. CDR3 in amino acids: CASSLGAFTDTQYF. CDR3 DNA sequence: TGCGCCAGCAGCTTAGGTGCCTTCACAGATACGCAGTATTTT.

The chain recombines TRBV27 with TRBJ2-5; TRBD2 aligns across 8 bases. The CDR3 sequence is 15 residues long. Germline-derived CDR1 and CDR2 are MNHEY and SMNVEV (reference sequence). V was pared by 3 bases and J by 5 bases, with 8 bases of the junction left unmatched. CDR3 region: CASSFSGGVLETQYF. The CDR3 DNA reads as TGTGCCAGCAGTTTTTCGGGGGGGGTGTTGGAGACCCAGTACTTC.

Of note for this clonotype: The conserved final phenylalanine or tryptophan is absent from the CDR3, which likely points to a read error. V and J are TRBV5-1 and TRBJ2-1; D may be TRBD2 (5 bases). CDR1 is SGHRS and CDR2 is YFSETQ in the germline V gene. V lost 2 bases and J lost 1, with 7 bases in between. There are 14 residues in the CDR3. CDR3 residues: CASSFGDSYNEQFY. The CDR3 DNA reads as TGCGCCAGCAGCTTCGGGGATTCCTACAATGAGCAGTTCTAC.

As DNA, the CDR3 is TGCAGTGCTAGTGCGGGAGGTCTCTACGAGCAGTACTTC. As protein: CSASAGGLYEQYF. This chain connects TRBV20-1 to TRBJ2-7; TRBD2 matches at 8 bases. The CDR3 extends over 13 amino acids. V was pared by 3 bases and J by 3 bases, with 4 bases of the junction left unmatched. Germline lookup yields CDR1 DFQATT and CDR2 SNEGSKA (reference sequence).

V usage is TRBV4-1 and J usage is TRBJ2-2, with 9 bases matching TRBD1. The CDR3 has 15 amino acids. J was trimmed by 6 bases and V by 6 bases; bases with no gene match: 8. Germline CDR1 is MGHRA and CDR2 is YSYEKL. The CDR3 protein is CASSPQTGGPGELFF. The DNA for the CDR3 is TGCGCCAGCAGTCCTCAGACAGGGGGACCCGGGGAGCTGTTTTTT.

The chain is built from TRBV24-1 and TRBJ2-7; TRBD2 is a possible D gene (5 bases). This CDR3 spans 16 amino acids. The ends were cut back, 4 bases at V and 0 bases at J, with 15 bases in the middle. Germline CDR1 and CDR2: KGHDR and SFDVKD. In nucleotides, the CDR3 is TGTGCCACCAGTGACGTTTTCGGACTTAGCTCCTACGAGCAGTACTTC. Its protein is CATSDVFGLSSYEQYF.

The chain's CDR3 is CSAPNRTGTFRDTQYF. The CDR3 DNA reads TGCAGTGCCCCGAACAGGACAGGGACATTTCGGGATACGCAGTATTTT. The chain is built from TRBV20-1 and TRBJ2-3, with 8 bases matching TRBD1. CDR3 length equals 16 residues. Germline V gene sequence: CDR1 DFQATT, CDR2 SNEGSKA (reference sequence). The trim removed 6 bases at V and 6 bases at J, leaving 17 bases unmatched.

This clonotype was observed at least ten times. This chain joins TRBV24-1 and TRBJ2-1; D remains unclear. Trimming stripped 1 base from V and 9 bases from J, with 3 bases between. CDR3 length: 11 amino acids. CDR1 and CDR2 (germline): KGHDR, SFDVKD. CDR3 coding DNA: TGTGCCACCAGTGATTTAGGTGAGCAGTTCTTC. This translates into CATSDLGEQFF.

The chain employs TRBV12-3 or TRBV12-4 and TRBJ2-2; D unresolved. The ends were cut back, 1 base at V and 3 bases at J, with 9 bases in the middle. This CDR3 spans 15 amino acids. The CDR3 DNA is TGTGCCAGCAGTTTAGACCAGCTCCACACCGGGGAGCTGTTTTTT. Translating gives CASSLDQLHTGELFF.

The rearrangement joins TRBV4-2 to TRBJ1-4, with TRBD1 as a possible D gene (5 bases). The CDR3 has 15 residues. The V and J ends lost 4 bases and 2 bases respectively, with 11 bases between them. CDR1 is LGHNA, CDR2 YNFKEQ, per germline. The CDR3 bases are TGTGCCAGCAGCCCGACCGACAGTACTAATGAAAAACTGTTTTTT. Its translation: CASSPTDSTNEKLFF.

This clonotype was detected only a few times. The chain combines TRBV4-1 with TRBJ2-1, with D maybe TRBD2 (7 bases). V shed 0 bases and J shed 11 bases, with 11 bases lying between them. Germline V lookup: CDR1 MGHRA, CDR2 YSYEKL. This CDR3 has 13 residues. The CDR3 spells CASSQDMGGQQFF. CDR3 DNA sequence: TGCGCCAGCAGCCAAGATATGGGGGGGCAGCAGTTCTTC.

This clonotype was observed a few times. This chain joins TRBV10-3 and TRBJ2-7; D is unclear. Germline CDR1 reads ENHRY; CDR2 reads SYGVKD. V was cut by 4 bases and J by 3 bases, with 7 bases left in between. The CDR3 extends over 12 amino acids. Written as DNA, the CDR3 is TGTGCCATCAGTGGTGATCACTACGAGCAGTACTTC. It translates to CAISGDHYEQYF.